This TCR beta chain originates from a study of T cells after yellow fever vaccination. Whole-study results and caveats: Abundant clonotypes from the bulk population could get into FACS-sorted repertoires as contaminants. It was the secondary response that reached its peak faster, day 5 versus 15, but it was weaker. The appearance of a small share of clonotypes in both CD4 and CD8 compartments was observed.

The CDR3 runs to 17 residues. V trimming: 3 bases; J trimming: 4 bases; junction bases outside the gene matches: 11. Per germline, CDR1 LGHNA and CDR2 YSLEER. This clonotype was recorded many times. Its antigen is unidentified. By 5'RACE template switching, TCR cDNA was produced, with a universal primer site and UMIs added in the process. TCRdb redid the calling of the 5' RACE reads with MiXCR, one entry per CDR3 protein. There are around 300,000 distinct CDR3 sequences in the sample; approximately 4% occur only once, and just under 20% lies in the top ten. The sample was PBMCs, taken 15 days after the yellow fever booster vaccination. The TCR comes from a man in his late teens or twenties who received the YFV17D yellow fever vaccine. V is TRBV4-3 and J is TRBJ2-3, with 9 bases matching TRBD1. CDR3 nucleotides: TGCGCCAGCAGCCAGGGGGGACCGGGACAGGGACCAGATACGCAGTATTTT. Amino acids: CASSQGGPGQGPDTQYF.